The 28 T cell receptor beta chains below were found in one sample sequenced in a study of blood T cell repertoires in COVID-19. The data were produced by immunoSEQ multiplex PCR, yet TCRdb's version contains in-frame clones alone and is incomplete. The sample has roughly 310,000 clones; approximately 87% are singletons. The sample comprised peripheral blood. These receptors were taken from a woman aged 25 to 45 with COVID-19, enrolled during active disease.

In DNA form, the CDR3 reads TGCGCCAGCAGTGAAACCCGAGGGAGTGCCTCCTACAATGAGCAGTTCTTC. This codes for CASSETRGSASYNEQFF. V gene TRBV10-1 combines with J gene TRBJ2-1; weak D call: TRBD2 (5 bases). Germline V CDR1 and CDR2: WNHNN, SYGVQD (reference sequence). The CDR3 loop spans 17 amino acids. The V and J ends lost 3 bases and 0 bases respectively, with 15 bases between them.

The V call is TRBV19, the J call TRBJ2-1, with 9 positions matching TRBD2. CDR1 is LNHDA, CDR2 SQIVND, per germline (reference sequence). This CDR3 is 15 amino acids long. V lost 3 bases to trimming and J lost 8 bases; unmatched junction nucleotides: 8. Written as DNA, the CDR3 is TGTGCCAGTAGTATCGCGGCTAGCGGGACTGATGAGCAGTTCTTC. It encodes CASSIAASGTDEQFF.

The CDR3 loop reads CASSLGLSGWTSGLFYNEQFF. In DNA form, the CDR3 reads TGTGCCAGCAGTTTAGGGCTTAGTGGTTGGACTAGCGGGCTTTTCTACAATGAGCAGTTCTTC. V and J are TRBV28 and TRBJ2-1; TRBD2 matches 11 bases. Losses at the gene ends were 2 bases for V and 3 bases for J; bases not matched to a gene: 18. CDR1 and CDR2 (germline): MDHEN, SYDVKM. The CDR3 consists of 21 residues.

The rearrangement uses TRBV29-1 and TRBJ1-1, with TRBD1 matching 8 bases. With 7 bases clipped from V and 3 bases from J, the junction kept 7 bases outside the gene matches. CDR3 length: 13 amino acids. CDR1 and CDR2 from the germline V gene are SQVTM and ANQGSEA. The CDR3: CSAKQGEHTEAFF. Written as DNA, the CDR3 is TGCAGCGCGAAACAGGGGGAACACACTGAAGCTTTCTTT.

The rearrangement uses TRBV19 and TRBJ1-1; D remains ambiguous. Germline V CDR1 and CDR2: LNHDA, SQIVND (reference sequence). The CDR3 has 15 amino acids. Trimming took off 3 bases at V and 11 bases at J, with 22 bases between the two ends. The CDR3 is CASSIPGRNSLGAFF. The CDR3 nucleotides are TGTGCCAGTAGTATCCCGGGGAGGAATTCCCTGGGGGCTTTCTTT.

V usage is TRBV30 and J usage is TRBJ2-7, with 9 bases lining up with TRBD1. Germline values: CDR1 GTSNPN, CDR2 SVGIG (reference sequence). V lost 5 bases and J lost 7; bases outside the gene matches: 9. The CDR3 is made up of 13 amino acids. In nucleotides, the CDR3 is TGTGCCTGGGGAGGGACAGGGAAAAGGGAGCAGTACTTC. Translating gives CAWGGTGKREQYF.

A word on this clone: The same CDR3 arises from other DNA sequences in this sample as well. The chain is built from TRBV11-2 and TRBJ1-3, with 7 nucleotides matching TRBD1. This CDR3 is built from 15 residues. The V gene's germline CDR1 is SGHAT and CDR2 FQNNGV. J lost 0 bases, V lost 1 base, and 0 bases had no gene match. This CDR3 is CASSLGTGSGNTIYF. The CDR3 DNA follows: TGTGCCAGCAGCTTAGGGACAGGCTCTGGAAACACCATATATTTT.

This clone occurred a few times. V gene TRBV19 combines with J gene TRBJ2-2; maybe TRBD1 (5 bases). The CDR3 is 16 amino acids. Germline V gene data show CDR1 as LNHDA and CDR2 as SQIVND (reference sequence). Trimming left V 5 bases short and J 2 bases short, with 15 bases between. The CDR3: CASSPPRQFNTGELFF. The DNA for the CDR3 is TGTGCCAGTAGTCCACCCAGACAGTTTAACACCGGGGAGCTGTTTTTT. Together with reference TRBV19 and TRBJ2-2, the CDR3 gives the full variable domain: DGGITQSPKYLFRKEGQNVTLSCEQNLNHDAMYWYRQDPGQGLRLIYYSQIVNDFQKGDIAEGYSVSREKKESFPLTVTSAQKNPTAFYLCASSPPRQFNTGELFFGEGSRLTVL.

CDR3 in amino acids: CASSQRGGHSYEQYF. In DNA, the CDR3 is TGTGCCAGCAGCCAACGAGGAGGGCACTCCTACGAGCAGTACTTC. The V gene is TRBV3-1 (or the pseudogene TRBV3-2), the J gene TRBJ2-7, with D possibly TRBD2 on 6 matching bases. Germline CDR1 LGHDT, CDR2 YNNKEL (reference sequence). This CDR3 has 15 amino acids. Trimming pared 2 bases from V and 0 bases from J, leaving 11 bases between.

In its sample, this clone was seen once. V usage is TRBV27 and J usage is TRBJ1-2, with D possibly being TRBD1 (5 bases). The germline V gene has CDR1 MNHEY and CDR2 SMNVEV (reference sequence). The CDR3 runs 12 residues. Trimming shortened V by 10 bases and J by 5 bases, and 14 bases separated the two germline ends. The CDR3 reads CATLSGGYGYTF. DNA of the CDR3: TGTGCCACCCTCTCGGGGGGGTATGGCTACACCTTC.

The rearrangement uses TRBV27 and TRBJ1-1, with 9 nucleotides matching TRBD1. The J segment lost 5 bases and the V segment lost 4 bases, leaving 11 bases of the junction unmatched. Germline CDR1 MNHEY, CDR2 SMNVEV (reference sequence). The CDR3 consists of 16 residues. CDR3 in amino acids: CASSSLGTGWWTEAFF. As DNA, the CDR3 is TGTGCCAGCAGTTCGCTCGGGACAGGGTGGTGGACTGAAGCTTTCTTT.

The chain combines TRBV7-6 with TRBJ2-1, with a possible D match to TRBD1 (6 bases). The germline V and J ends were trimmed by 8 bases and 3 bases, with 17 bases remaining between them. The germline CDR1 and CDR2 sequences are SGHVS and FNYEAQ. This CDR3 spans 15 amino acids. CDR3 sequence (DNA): TGTGCCAGCGGCCGGACAGTCCGAAACTACAATGAGCAGTTCTTC. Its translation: CASGRTVRNYNEQFF.

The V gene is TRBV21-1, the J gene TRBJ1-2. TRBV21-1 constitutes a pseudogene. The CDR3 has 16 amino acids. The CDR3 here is CASSKEGRTVLSGYTF. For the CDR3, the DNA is TGTGCCAGCAGCAAAGAAGGGAGGACCGTGCTATCTGGCTACACCTTC.

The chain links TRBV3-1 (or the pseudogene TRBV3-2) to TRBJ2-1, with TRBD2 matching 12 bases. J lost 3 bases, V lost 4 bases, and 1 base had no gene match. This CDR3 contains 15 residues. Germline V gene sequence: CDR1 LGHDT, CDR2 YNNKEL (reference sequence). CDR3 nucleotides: TGTGCCAGCAGCCGGACTAGCGGGAACTACAATGAGCAGTTCTTC. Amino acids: CASSRTSGNYNEQFF.

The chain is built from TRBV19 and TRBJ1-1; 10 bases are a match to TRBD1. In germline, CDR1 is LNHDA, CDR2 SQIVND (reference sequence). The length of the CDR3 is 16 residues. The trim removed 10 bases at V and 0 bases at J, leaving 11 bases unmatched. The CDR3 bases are TGTGCCACCCGGGGTAGGACAGGGGGAGTGAACACTGAAGCTTTCTTT. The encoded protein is CATRGRTGGVNTEAFF.

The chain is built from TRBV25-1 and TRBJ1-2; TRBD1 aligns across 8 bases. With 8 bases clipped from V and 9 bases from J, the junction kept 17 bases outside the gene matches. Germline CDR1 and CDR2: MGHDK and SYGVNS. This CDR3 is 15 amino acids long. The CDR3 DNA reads TGTGCCAGCTCCCCCCGCTTGACAGGGGATGAAAGCTACACCTTC. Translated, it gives CASSPRLTGDESYTF.

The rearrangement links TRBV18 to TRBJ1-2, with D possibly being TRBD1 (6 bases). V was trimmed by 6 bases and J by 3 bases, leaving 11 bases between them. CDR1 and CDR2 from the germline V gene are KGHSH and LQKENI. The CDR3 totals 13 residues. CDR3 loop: CASSDQGYYGYTF. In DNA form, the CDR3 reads TGTGCCAGCTCGGACCAGGGGTACTATGGCTACACCTTC.

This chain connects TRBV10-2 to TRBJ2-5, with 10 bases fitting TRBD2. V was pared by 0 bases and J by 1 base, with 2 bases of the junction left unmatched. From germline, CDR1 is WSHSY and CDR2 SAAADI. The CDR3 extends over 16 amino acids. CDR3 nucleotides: TGCGCCAGCAGTGAGTCTAGCGGGAGGATCCAAGAGACCCAGTACTTC. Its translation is CASSESSGRIQETQYF.

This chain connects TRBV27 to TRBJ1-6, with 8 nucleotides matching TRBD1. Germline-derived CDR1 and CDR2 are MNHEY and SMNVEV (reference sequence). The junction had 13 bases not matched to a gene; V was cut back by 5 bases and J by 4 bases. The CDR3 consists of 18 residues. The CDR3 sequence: CASSTLGQGLPYNSPLHF. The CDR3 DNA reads TGTGCCAGCAGTACCCTCGGACAGGGCCTCCCTTATAATTCACCCCTCCACTTT.

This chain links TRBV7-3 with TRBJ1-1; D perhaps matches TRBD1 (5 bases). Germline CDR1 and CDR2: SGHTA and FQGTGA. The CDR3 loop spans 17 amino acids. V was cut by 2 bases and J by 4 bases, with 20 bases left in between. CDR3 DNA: TGTGCCAGCAGCTTATTCGTTGGGGGGACCCCAGGCACTGAAGCTTTCTTT. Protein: CASSLFVGGTPGTEAFF.

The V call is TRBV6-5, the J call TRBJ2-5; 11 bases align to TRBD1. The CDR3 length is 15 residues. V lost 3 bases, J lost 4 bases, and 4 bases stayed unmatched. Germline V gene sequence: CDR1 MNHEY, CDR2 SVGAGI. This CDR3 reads CASSYSGTGGETQYF. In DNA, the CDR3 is TGTGCCAGCAGTTATTCTGGGACAGGGGGAGAGACCCAGTACTTC.

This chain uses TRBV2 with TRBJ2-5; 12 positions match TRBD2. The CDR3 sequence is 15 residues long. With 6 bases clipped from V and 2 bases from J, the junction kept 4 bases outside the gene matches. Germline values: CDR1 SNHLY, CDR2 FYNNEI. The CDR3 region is CASSAGLAGQETQYF. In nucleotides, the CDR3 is TGTGCCAGCAGCGCAGGACTAGCGGGACAAGAGACCCAGTACTTC.

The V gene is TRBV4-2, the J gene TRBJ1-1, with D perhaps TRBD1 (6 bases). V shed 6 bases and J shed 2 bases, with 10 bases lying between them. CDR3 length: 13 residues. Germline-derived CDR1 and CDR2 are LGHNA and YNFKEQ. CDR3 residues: CASRTGSNTEAFF. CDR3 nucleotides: TGTGCCAGCAGAACAGGGAGTAACACTGAAGCTTTCTTT.

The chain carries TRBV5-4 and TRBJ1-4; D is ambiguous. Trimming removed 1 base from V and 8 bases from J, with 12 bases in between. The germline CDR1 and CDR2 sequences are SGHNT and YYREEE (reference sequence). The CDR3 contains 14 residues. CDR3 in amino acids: CASSLSGIGEKLFF. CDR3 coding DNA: TGTGCCAGCAGCTTGTCGGGGATCGGGGAAAAACTGTTTTTT.

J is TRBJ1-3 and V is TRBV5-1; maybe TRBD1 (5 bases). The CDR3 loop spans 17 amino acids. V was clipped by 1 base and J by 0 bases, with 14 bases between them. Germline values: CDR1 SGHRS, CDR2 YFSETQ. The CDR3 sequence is CASSLRGELTSGNTIYF. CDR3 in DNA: TGCGCCAGCAGCTTGCGGGGGGAATTAACCTCTGGAAACACCATATATTTT.

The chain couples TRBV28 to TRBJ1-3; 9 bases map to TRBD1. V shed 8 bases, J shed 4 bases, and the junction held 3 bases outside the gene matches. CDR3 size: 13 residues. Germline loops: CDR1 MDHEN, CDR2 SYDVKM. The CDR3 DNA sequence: TGTGCCAGCGATGACAGGGGGGGAAACACCATATATTTT. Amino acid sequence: CASDDRGGNTIYF.

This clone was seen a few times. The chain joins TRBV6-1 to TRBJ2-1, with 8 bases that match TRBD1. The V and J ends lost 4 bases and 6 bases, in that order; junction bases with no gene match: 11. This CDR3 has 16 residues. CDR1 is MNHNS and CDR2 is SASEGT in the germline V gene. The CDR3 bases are TGTGCCAGCAGTGCTGATCCAGGGGGCGCTGGCAATGAGCAGTTCTTC. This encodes CASSADPGGAGNEQFF.

CDR3 sequence (DNA): TGTGCCAGCAGCTTAGACGGTTATGGCTACACCTTC. Translating gives CASSLDGYGYTF. This rearrangement joins TRBV7-2 to TRBJ1-2; no firm D call. Germline assignment: CDR1 SGHTA and CDR2 FQGNSA. The CDR3 extends over 12 amino acids. Trimming removed 1 base from V and 5 bases from J, with 5 bases in between.